Here is one T cell receptor beta chain with its context. What it binds is unknown. This sample stems from a study of vaccination and CD4 T cells after COVID-19. Treatment reported: roughly ten-day PBMC culture with coronavirus spike peptide pools or control peptides (ViraFEST assay). The assay that was used to sequence DNA from cultured CD4+ T cells was the Oncomine TCR Beta short-read assay. Scientists extracted genomic DNA from CD4+ T cells grown in culture. Via MiXCR, TCRdb re-called the PCR reads, giving one row per CDR3 protein. The table lists about 17,000 distinct CDR3 sequences, nearly 40% of them singletons. Germline V gene sequence: CDR1 SGHDN, CDR2 FVKESK. The V end was cut by 4 bases, the J end by 1 base, with 16 bases between. The CDR3 has 16 amino acids.

The chain links TRBV14 to TRBJ1-2; D call uncertain. The receptor comes from a human donor who had recovered from COVID-19. The source material was CD4+ T cells from blood, cultured in vitro. The CDR3 region is CASSPRVTASNYGYTF. CDR3 nucleotide sequence: TGTGCCAGCAGCCCCCGGGTTACAGCGAGTAACTATGGCTACACCTTC.